This T cell receptor (beta chain) comes out of a study of blood T cell repertoires in COVID-19. Overall study: The United States, Italy and Spain supplied acute and convalescent COVID-19 samples.

The CDR3 is 15 residues long. Germline values: CDR1 SGHRS, CDR2 YFSETQ. V lost 0 bases to trimming and J lost 0 bases, with 8 bases between them. Using immunoSEQ multiplex PCR, the repertoire was profiled, and TCRdb retains in-frame clones only, with some absent. This sample yields 130,000 to 150,000 clones, of which 70% to 90% are seen a single time; 6.2% belongs to the top ten. The cohort comprised adults aged about 18 to 100 years residing in 20 to 30 US areas. For recovered donors of Cohort 3, there were two negative PCRs, clearance, or symptom resolution. The gene calls are TRBV5-1 and TRBJ2-3, with D hard to call. The sequence derives from a woman aged 40 to 50 who had recovered from COVID-19. Material for sequencing was PBMCs or T cells enriched from blood (not recorded which). CDR3 sequence: CASSLGGQSTDTQYF. The CDR3 region has the DNA TGCGCCAGCAGCTTGGGCGGCCAGAGCACAGATACGCAGTATTTT.